The table lists the clone carrying this T cell receptor (beta chain) with many counts. Its target is unknown. This sample stems from a study of type 1 regulatory T cells. On the study more broadly: An in vitro protocol generated T-allo10, a Tr1-enriched, alloantigen-specific CD4 T cell product.

TCRdb used MiXCR to reprocess the reads, holding one entry per CDR3 protein. The repertoire consists of around 14,000 distinct CDR3 sequences, with around 13% occurring once and the leading ten covering about 16%. The germline V gene encodes CDR1 KGHSH and CDR2 LQKENI. Trimming left V 0 bases short and J 0 bases short, with 5 bases between. The CDR3 consists of 14 residues. Sequencing was carried out using cultured T cells, either the whole culture or a sorted T cell fraction (not recorded which). The source of this sequence is a human donor in good health. The chain recombines TRBV18 with TRBJ2-5; D call uncertain. The CDR3 nucleotides read TGTGCCAGCTCACCACCGAACAACCAAGAGACCCAGTACTTC. Amino acids: CASSPPNNQETQYF. The full variable domain, completed using reference TRBV18 and TRBJ2-5, is NAGVMQNPRHLVRRRGQEARLRCSPMKGHSHVYWYRQLPEEGLKFMVYLQKENIIDESGMPKERFSAEFPKEGPSILRIQQVVRGDSAAYFCASSPPNNQETQYFGPGTRLLVL.